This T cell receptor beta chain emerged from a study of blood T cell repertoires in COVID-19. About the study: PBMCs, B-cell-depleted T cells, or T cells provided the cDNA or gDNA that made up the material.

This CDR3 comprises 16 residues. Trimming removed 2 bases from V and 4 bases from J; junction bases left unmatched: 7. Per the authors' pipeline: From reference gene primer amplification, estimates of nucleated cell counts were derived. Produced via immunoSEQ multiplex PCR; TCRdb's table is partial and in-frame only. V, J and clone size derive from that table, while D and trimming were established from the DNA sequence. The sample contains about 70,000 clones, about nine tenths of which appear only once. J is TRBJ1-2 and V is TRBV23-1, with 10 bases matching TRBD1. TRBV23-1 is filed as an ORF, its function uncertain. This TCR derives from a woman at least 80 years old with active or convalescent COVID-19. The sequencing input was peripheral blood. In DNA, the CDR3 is TGCGCCAGCAGTCAAGGACAGGGGGTAGTCGGCTATGGCTACACCTTC. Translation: CASSQGQGVVGYGYTF.